The rows below give T cell receptor beta chains drawn from one sample of a study of CD8+CD57+ T cells in acquired aplastic anemia. TCRdb independently ran MiXCR on the reads; one entry per CDR3 protein. This sample has a few hundred thousand distinct CDR3 sequences, with 60% to 65% found just once. The specimen was sorted CD4+, CD8+, or CD8+CD57+ T cells (not recorded which) from PBMCs. Source of these receptors: a human donor in good health. The CDR3 runs from the conserved cysteine through the conserved F or W. The D gene is left open where the match is weak. Not all rows give a size; the values are once, few, many and, for expanded clones, a class.

length	V	D	J	size	CDR3	DNA
13	TRBV10-3	TRBD1	TRBJ1-1	many	CAITWDRGREAFF	TGTGCCATCACTTGGGACAGGGGACGTGAAGCTTTCTTT
12	TRBV20-1	.	TRBJ2-1	.	CSASRGPTEQFF	TGCAGTGCTAGCCGCGGGCCCACTGAGCAGTTCTTC
17	TRBV11-2	.	TRBJ2-3	many	CASSLALAGAFTDTQYF	TGTGCCAGCAGCTTAGCTCTGGCGGGGGCCTTCACAGATACGCAGTATTTT
15	TRBV4-3	.	TRBJ2-7	many	CASSQFRDISYEQYF	TGCGCCAGCAGCCAATTCCGGGACATCTCCTACGAGCAGTACTTC
14	TRBV5-1	TRBD1	TRBJ2-7	.	CASRPGQGGGEQYF	TGCGCCAGCAGGCCGGGACAGGGCGGCGGCGAGCAGTACTTC
11	TRBV29-1	.	TRBJ2-1	.	CSVSEAGEQFF	TGCAGCGTAAGCGAAGCCGGTGAGCAGTTCTTC
15	TRBV5-1	.	TRBJ1-5	.	CASSLTDPNSQPQHF	TGCGCCAGCAGCTTAACGGACCCGAACAGTCAGCCCCAGCATTTT
15	TRBV15	.	TRBJ2-7	once	CATSRDWGTSYEQYF	TGTGCCACCAGCAGAGATTGGGGTACGTCCTACGAGCAGTACTTC
14	TRBV11-1	.	TRBJ1-4	.	CASSYDTTNEKLFF	TGTGCCAGCAGTTACGACACAACTAATGAAAAACTGTTTTTT
12	TRBV7-9	.	TRBJ1-4	many	CASSLGGRELFF	TGTGCCAGCAGCTTAGGGGGCAGGGAACTGTTTTTT
14	TRBV19	TRBD1	TRBJ1-4	many	CASSIGTGMGKLFF	TGTGCCAGTAGTATCGGGACAGGGATGGGAAAACTGTTTTTT
14	TRBV24-1	.	TRBJ1-5	.	CATSEPDGLKPQHF	TGTGCCACCAGTGAGCCCGACGGACTAAAGCCCCAGCATTTT
14	TRBV7-3	.	TRBJ2-5	.	CASSLARGAETQYF	TGTGCCAGCAGCTTAGCTCGGGGGGCAGAGACCCAGTACTTC
16	TRBV6-5	TRBD2	TRBJ2-3	few	CASSYPSGGGSDTQYF	TGTGCCAGCAGTTACCCTAGCGGGGGGGGGTCAGATACGCAGTATTTT
14	TRBV10-2	TRBD2	TRBJ2-7	.	CATTPGGSIYEQYF	TGCGCCACCACTCCGGGGGGGTCGATATACGAGCAGTACTTC
15	TRBV7-9	.	TRBJ1-1	.	CASSPSWGMNTEAFF	TGTGCCAGCAGCCCAAGTTGGGGAATGAACACTGAGGCTTTCTTT
16	TRBV7-6	.	TRBJ1-6	.	CASSLDGSSYNSPLHF	TGTGCCAGCAGCTTAGATGGCAGCTCCTATAATTCACCCCTCCACTTT
15	TRBV15	.	TRBJ2-7	.	CATSRASPADYEQYF	TGTGCCACCAGCAGGGCAAGTCCAGCGGACTACGAGCAGTACTTC
14	TRBV7-8	TRBD2	TRBJ2-1	.	CASTTSGDYNEQFF	TGTGCCAGCACGACTAGCGGGGACTACAATGAGCAGTTCTTC
16	TRBV10-3	.	TRBJ1-6	.	CAISRGGASYNSPLHF	TGTGCCATCAGTAGGGGGGGGGCGTCTTATAATTCACCCCTCCACTTT
15	TRBV24-1	.	TRBJ1-3	.	CATSTSTGSGNTIYF	TGTGCCACCAGTACCTCGACAGGCTCTGGAAACACCATATATTTT
14	TRBV7-9	.	TRBJ2-7	.	CASSLGQQNYEQYF	TGTGCCAGCAGCTTAGGACAGCAAAACTACGAGCAGTACTTC
16	TRBV7-2	TRBD1	TRBJ2-1	.	CASSLGRDRVYNEQFF	TGTGCCAGCAGCCTAGGTCGGGACAGGGTCTACAATGAGCAGTTCTTC
14	TRBV20-1	.	TRBJ2-7	few	CSATPRGQSYEQYF	TGCAGTGCTACTCCCCGGGGACAAAGCTACGAGCAGTACTTC
12	TRBV7-8	.	TRBJ1-5	.	CASSRPAQPQHF	TGTGCCAGCAGCCGTCCGGCTCAGCCCCAGCATTTT